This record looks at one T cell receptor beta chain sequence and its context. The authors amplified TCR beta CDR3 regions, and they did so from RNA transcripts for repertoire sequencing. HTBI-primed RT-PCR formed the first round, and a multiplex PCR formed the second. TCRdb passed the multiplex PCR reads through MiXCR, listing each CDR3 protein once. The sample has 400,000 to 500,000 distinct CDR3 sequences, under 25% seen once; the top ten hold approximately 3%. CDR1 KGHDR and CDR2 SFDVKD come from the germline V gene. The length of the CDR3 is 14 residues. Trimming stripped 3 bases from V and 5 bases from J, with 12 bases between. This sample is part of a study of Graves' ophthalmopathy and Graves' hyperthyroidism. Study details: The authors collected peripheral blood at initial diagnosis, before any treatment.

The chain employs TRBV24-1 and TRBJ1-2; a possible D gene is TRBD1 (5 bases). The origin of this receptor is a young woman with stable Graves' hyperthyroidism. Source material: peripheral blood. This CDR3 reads CATSDPGRGYGYTF. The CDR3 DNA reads TGTGCCACCAGTGATCCCGGACGGGGGTATGGCTACACCTTC.